This T cell receptor beta chain derives from a study of OX40 agonist ivuxolimab in advanced cancers. The data were produced by immunoSEQ multiplex PCR, yet TCRdb's version contains in-frame clones alone and is incomplete. The sample holds 100,000 to 120,000 clones, approximately 89% seen once. The V gene's germline CDR1 is GTSNPN and CDR2 SVGIG (reference sequence). V lost 0 bases to trimming and J lost 0 bases, with 27 bases between them. The CDR3 length is 21 residues. This clone was counted a single time. The specimen comprised CD4+ or CD8+ T cells sorted from blood, sampled in a trial of the OX40 agonist ivuxolimab. The sequence came from an adult with an advanced solid tumor such as melanoma, head and neck, liver or kidney cancer. This chain links TRBV30 with TRBJ1-3, with TRBD1 as a possible D gene (6 bases). The CDR3 loop reads CAWSVLLLAGDPVSSGNTIYF. In DNA, the CDR3 is TGTGCCTGGAGTGTTCTTTTATTGGCAGGGGACCCGGTGAGCTCTGGAAACACCATATATTTT.